The sequence of this TCR beta chain was determined in a study of PD-1 blockade in classical Hodgkin lymphoma. Overall study findings and caveats: Compared with healthy donors, newly diagnosed patients reportedly showed lower baseline TCR diversity. The study found complete responders had baseline diversity similar to newly diagnosed patients. Exclusion was the outcome for patients who began nivolumab under 1 year after ASCT.

Brentuximab vedotin exposure varied among the patients, all of whom had relapsed after autologous stem cell transplantation. Details on this clone: The antigen remains undetermined.

TCRdb's table, derived via immunoSEQ multiplex PCR, lists solely in-frame clones and lacks some. Found here are about 110,000 clones, approximately 90% of them singletons; the top ten hold about 20%. The V gene's germline CDR1 is SGHTA and CDR2 FQGNSA. V was pared by 5 bases and J by 2 bases, with 8 bases of the junction left unmatched. The CDR3 is made up of 15 amino acids. The chain carries TRBV7-2 and TRBJ1-2; 7 bases are a match to TRBD1. The specimen comprised peripheral blood mononuclear cells (PBMCs), sampled before the second cycle of nivolumab. The receptor comes from a human donor with classical Hodgkin lymphoma. Here the CDR3 DNA reads TGTGCCAGCAGCATAAGACAGGGTGGCAACTATGGCTACACCTTC. Its protein product is CASSIRQGGNYGYTF.